Below are 21 T cell receptor beta chains sequenced from a single sample in a study of regulatory T cells in long-lasting Graves disease. Time point: persistent/refractory GD, antithyroid drugs over 5 years with positive TRAb. From PBMCs, RNA was extracted and then used to make the TCR library. Arm-PCR of CDR3 regions with iRepertoire HTBI primers generated TCR beta libraries. TCRdb re-derived calls from the multiplex PCR reads in MiXCR, one entry per CDR3 protein. The data show about 470,000 distinct CDR3 sequences, less than 25% seen once. Sequenced material: peripheral blood mononuclear cells (PBMCs), taken when the disease was refractory, from a patient treated with antithyroid drugs. These receptors originate from a female donor with Graves disease.

At least ten counts were recorded for this clonotype. The V and J genes are TRBV7-9 and TRBJ1-4; D gene ambiguous. Germline loops: CDR1 SEHNR, CDR2 FQNEAQ (reference sequence). The CDR3 has 13 amino acids. Trimming stripped 5 bases from V and 8 bases from J, with 12 bases between. CDR3 protein: CASSPSIGEKLFF. The CDR3 DNA sequence: TGTGCCAGCAGCCCTTCCATCGGGGAAAAACTGTTTTTT.

This clonotype was detected a few times. This chain links TRBV12-3 or TRBV12-4 with TRBJ1-1; no clear D gene. V was shortened by 3 bases and J by 5 bases, with 10 bases between the two germline ends. The CDR3 is 13 amino acids. In DNA, the CDR3 is TGTGCCAGCAGTTTCGGGCCGGCGACTGAAGCTTTCTTT. It is translated as CASSFGPATEAFF.

This clonotype was observed at least ten times. The rearrangement links TRBV11-2 to TRBJ2-7, with TRBD1 as a possible D gene (6 bases). Germline CDR1 is SGHAT and CDR2 is FQNNGV. The CDR3 runs 13 residues. V shed 6 bases and J shed 0 bases, with 9 bases lying between them. The CDR3 DNA follows: TGTGCCAGCAGACAGGGTAGCTCCTACGAGCAGTACTTC. This gives the protein CASRQGSSYEQYF.

The rearrangement joins TRBV7-6 to TRBJ2-7, with a tentative D call TRBD2 (5 bases). V lost 5 bases, J lost 0 bases, and 14 bases lay in between. Germline CDR1 is SGHVS and CDR2 is FNYEAQ. This CDR3 spans 15 amino acids. The CDR3 sequence: CASSPTTGYSYEQYF. The CDR3 DNA reads as TGTGCCAGCAGCCCCACGACGGGGTACTCCTACGAGCAGTACTTC.

This clonotype was seen only a few times. The chain joins TRBV20-1 to TRBJ1-1, with D possibly being TRBD1 (5 bases). Germline assignment: CDR1 DFQATT and CDR2 SNEGSKA (reference sequence). Trimming removed 2 bases from V and 3 bases from J, with 16 bases in between. The CDR3 is 15 amino acids. Here the CDR3 DNA reads TGCAGTGCTAGAAGGGTGGGCGGGGGAGACACTGAAGCTTTCTTT. Translation gives CSARRVGGGDTEAFF.

This clonotype has just a few counts. This chain joins TRBV5-5 and TRBJ2-5; TRBD2 aligns across 13 bases. V lost 4 bases to trimming and J lost 3 bases; unmatched junction nucleotides: 3. This CDR3 spans 15 amino acids. The germline V gene encodes CDR1 SGHKS and CDR2 YYEKEE (reference sequence). The CDR3 loop reads CASSRGTSGKETQYF. The CDR3 nucleotides read TGTGCCAGCAGCCGGGGGACTAGCGGGAAAGAGACCCAGTACTTC.

With regard to this clonotype: A clone one base away is much larger, so this may be a read error. V gene TRBV7-9 combines with J gene TRBJ1-5, with D possibly being TRBD1 (6 bases). The CDR3 is 15 amino acids. The V end lost 3 bases, the J end lost 4 bases, and 13 bases lay between the germline ends. The germline CDR1 and CDR2 sequences are SEHNR and FQNEAQ (reference sequence). In DNA, the CDR3 is TGTGCCAGCAGCTTTGAACAGGGAGGGAATCAGCCCCAGCATTTT. It encodes CASSFEQGGNQPQHF.

This clonotype was detected only a few times. The CDR3 is CASSVGQGTNTEAFF. DNA for the CDR3: TGCGCCAGCAGCGTTGGACAGGGAACGAACACTGAAGCTTTCTTT. This chain uses TRBV5-1 with TRBJ1-1; TRBD1 aligns across 8 bases. The CDR3 sequence is 15 residues long. J was trimmed by 1 base and V by 4 bases; bases with no gene match: 6. The germline CDR1 and CDR2 sequences are SGHRS and YFSETQ.

This clonotype was recorded at least ten times. This chain joins TRBV6-5 and TRBJ2-7; the D gene is possibly TRBD2 (6 bases). The CDR3 is 14 residues long. V dropped 2 bases and J dropped 3 bases, with 11 bases sitting between them. CDR1 and CDR2 from the germline V gene are MNHEY and SVGAGI. The CDR3 sequence: CASSYGQGLYEQYF. CDR3 in DNA: TGTGCCAGCAGTTACGGTCAGGGACTCTACGAGCAGTACTTC.

The chain links TRBV4-3 to TRBJ1-1; no clear D. The CDR3 loop spans 15 amino acids. The ends were cut back, 3 bases at V and 5 bases at J, with 16 bases in the middle. In germline, CDR1 is LGHNA, CDR2 YSLEER. Here the CDR3 reads CASSQGYGGSTEAFF. CDR3 in DNA: TGCGCCAGCAGCCAGGGCTATGGTGGAAGTACTGAAGCTTTCTTT.

This clonotype was observed at least ten times. This chain connects TRBV6-1 to TRBJ2-2, with D tentatively TRBD1 (6 bases). Trimming took off 8 bases at V and 0 bases at J, with 13 bases between the two ends. CDR1 is MNHNS, CDR2 SASEGT, per germline. The CDR3 consists of 15 residues. CDR3 sequence: CASLRTAANTGELFF. In DNA, the CDR3 is TGTGCCAGCCTAAGGACAGCCGCGAACACCGGGGAGCTGTTTTTT.

The sample holds many counts of this clonotype. V usage is TRBV27 and J usage is TRBJ1-1; a weak D match, TRBD1 (6 bases). Trimming took 6 bases from V and 4 from J, leaving 12 bases between them. The CDR3 runs to 13 residues. Germline lookup yields CDR1 MNHEY and CDR2 SMNVEV (reference sequence). CDR3 loop: CASRSGAGTEAFF. CDR3 nucleotides: TGTGCCAGCAGGTCAGGGGCGGGCACTGAAGCTTTCTTT.

There are many counts of this clonotype. The chain uses TRBV6-5 and TRBJ1-6; TRBD1 matches 8 bases. There are 16 residues in the CDR3. Germline CDR1 and CDR2: MNHEY and SVGAGI. The trim removed 2 bases at V and 10 bases at J, leaving 10 bases unmatched. The CDR3 DNA reads TGTGCCAGCAGTTACCTAATGGGCAGGGGGCGATCACCCCTCCACTTT. The encoded protein is CASSYLMGRGRSPLHF.

The chain recombines TRBV30 with TRBJ1-5; possible D gene TRBD1, 5 bases. Trimming removed 0 bases from V and 2 bases from J, with 5 bases in between. Germline V lookup: CDR1 GTSNPN, CDR2 SVGIG (reference sequence). This CDR3 spans 13 amino acids. CDR3 DNA: TGTGCCTGGAGTGTAGGGGGCAATCAGCCCCAGCATTTT. Its translation is CAWSVGGNQPQHF.

In regard to this clonotype: This clone may be a read error of a much larger clone one base away. The chain couples TRBV6-1 to TRBJ1-5; D remains unclear. The CDR3 has 15 residues. V lost 5 bases and J 6 bases, leaving 17 bases between the germline ends. Germline values: CDR1 MNHNS, CDR2 SASEGT. The DNA for the CDR3 is TGTGCCAGCAGTCCCCTCCCGGGTATACGTCAGCCCCAGCATTTT. This codes for CASSPLPGIRQPQHF.

The table lists this clonotype with many counts. The V call is TRBV28, the J call TRBJ1-5, with D perhaps matching TRBD1 (5 bases). V was cut by 3 bases and J by 6 bases, with 15 bases left in between. The CDR3 runs 15 residues. Germline values: CDR1 MDHEN, CDR2 SYDVKM. The CDR3 DNA reads TGTGCCAGCAGTTTTCTCTCGGGGCAGGGTCAGCCCCAGCATTTT. Translation gives CASSFLSGQGQPQHF.

This clonotype occurred many times. The chain carries TRBV12-3 or TRBV12-4 and TRBJ2-7; 10 nucleotides align to TRBD2. Trimming cost V 5 bases and J 1 base; bases outside gene matches: 8. This CDR3 has 16 residues. CDR3 bases: TGTGCCAGCAGTCGAGGGTTTAGCGGGAGGTCCTACGAGCAGTACTTC. It codes for CASSRGFSGRSYEQYF.

This clonotype was found a few times. This chain connects TRBV30 to TRBJ2-7; D gene unclear. The V end was cut by 7 bases, the J end by 2 bases, with 15 bases between. The CDR3 length is 13 residues. Per the germline V gene, CDR1 is GTSNPN and CDR2 is SVGIG (reference sequence). The CDR3, as DNA: TGTGCCTCCACGATTCGTGTGACCTACGAGCAGTACTTC. Translated: CASTIRVTYEQYF.

This clonotype was observed at least ten times. The genes are TRBV20-1 and TRBJ2-7, with 7 bases identical to TRBD1. This CDR3 region has 15 residues. Per the germline V gene, CDR1 is DFQATT and CDR2 is SNEGSKA (reference sequence). The V gene end was trimmed by 1 base and the J gene end by 2 bases; junction bases not matched to a gene: 8. DNA of the CDR3: TGCAGTGCTAGAGTAGAGGGACAGTACCCCTACGAGCAGTACTTC. Its translation: CSARVEGQYPYEQYF.

At least ten counts were recorded for this clonotype. This rearrangement joins TRBV7-9 to TRBJ2-7, with 7 nucleotides matching TRBD2. The J segment lost 7 bases and the V segment lost 5 bases, leaving 11 bases of the junction unmatched. The CDR3 is 14 amino acids. Germline assignment: CDR1 SEHNR and CDR2 FQNEAQ (reference sequence). The CDR3 bases are TGTGCCAGCAGCCCCCGGGGGGAGGGTGAAGAGCAGTACTTC. Amino acid sequence: CASSPRGEGEEQYF.

This clonotype turned up a few times. The rearrangement uses TRBV20-1 and TRBJ2-7; D is ambiguous. Germline V gene data show CDR1 as DFQATT and CDR2 as SNEGSKA (reference sequence). Trimming removed 2 bases from V and 5 bases from J, with 19 bases in between. The CDR3 consists of 15 residues. CDR3 sequence: CSARSGARTTDEQYF. The CDR3 bases are TGCAGTGCTAGATCTGGAGCCAGGACCACAGACGAGCAGTACTTC.